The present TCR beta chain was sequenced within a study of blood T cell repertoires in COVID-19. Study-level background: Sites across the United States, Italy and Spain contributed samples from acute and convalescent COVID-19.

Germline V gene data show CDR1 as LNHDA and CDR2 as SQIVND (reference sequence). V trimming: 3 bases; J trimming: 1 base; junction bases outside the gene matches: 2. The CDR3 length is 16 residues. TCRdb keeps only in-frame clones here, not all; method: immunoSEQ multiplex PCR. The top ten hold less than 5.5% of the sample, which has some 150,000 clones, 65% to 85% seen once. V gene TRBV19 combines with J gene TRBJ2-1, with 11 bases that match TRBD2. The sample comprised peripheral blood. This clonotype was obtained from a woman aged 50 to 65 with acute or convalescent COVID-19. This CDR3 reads CASSIASGGSYNEQFF. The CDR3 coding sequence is TGTGCCAGTAGTATCGCTAGCGGGGGGTCCTACAATGAGCAGTTCTTC.